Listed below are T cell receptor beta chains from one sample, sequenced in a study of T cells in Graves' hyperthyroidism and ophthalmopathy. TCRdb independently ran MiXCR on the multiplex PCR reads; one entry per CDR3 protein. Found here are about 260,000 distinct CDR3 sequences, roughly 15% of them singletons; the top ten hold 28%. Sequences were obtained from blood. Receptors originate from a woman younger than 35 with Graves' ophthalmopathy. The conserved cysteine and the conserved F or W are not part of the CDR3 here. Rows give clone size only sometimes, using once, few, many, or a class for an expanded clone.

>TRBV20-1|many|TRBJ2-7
SALGSYEQY
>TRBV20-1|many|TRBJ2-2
SARAPRGQGAGELF
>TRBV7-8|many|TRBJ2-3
ASSSLQGDTQY
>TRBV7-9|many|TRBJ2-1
ASSGQLSSYNEQF
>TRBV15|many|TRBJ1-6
ATSAGGTGSPLH
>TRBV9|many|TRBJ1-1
ASSPLMWQNTEAF
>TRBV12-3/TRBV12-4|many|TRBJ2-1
ASSFGLSNEQF
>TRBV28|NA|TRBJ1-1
AGSRDRVGFAF
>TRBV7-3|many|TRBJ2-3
ASSLGPVSGEGTDTQY
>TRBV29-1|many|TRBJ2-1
SVDGTSGGDSYNEQF
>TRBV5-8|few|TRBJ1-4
ASSPWGRDEKLF
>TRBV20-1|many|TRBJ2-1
SARPPAGGYNEQF
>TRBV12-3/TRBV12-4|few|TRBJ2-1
ASSFRGSGAYNEQF
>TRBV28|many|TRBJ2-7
ASSPVTPYEQY
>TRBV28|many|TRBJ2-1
ASSLGGSGRSDEQF
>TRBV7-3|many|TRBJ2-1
ASSLFPSGTYNEQF
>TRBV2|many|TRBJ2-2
ASSEWGPGELF
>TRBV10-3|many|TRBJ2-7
AITDGQGYEQY
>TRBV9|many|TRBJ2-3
ASSGSGTSGFTDTQY
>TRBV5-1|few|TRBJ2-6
ASSLYSSPSGANVLT
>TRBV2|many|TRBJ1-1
ARSRDTPHTEAF
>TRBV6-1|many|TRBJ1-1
ASSEQGIAEAF
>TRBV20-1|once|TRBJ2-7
SARTRLAGGPYEQY
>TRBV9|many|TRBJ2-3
ASSVASEGDTQY
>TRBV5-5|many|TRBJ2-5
ASSFGGRRETQY
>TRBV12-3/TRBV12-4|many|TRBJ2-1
ASRPTSEEQF
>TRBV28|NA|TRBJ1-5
ASSTSGNNQPQH
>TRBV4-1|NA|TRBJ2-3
ASSQVGGAGPTDTQY
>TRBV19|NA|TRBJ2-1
ASSIVGSSSYNEQF
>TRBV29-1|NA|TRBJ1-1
SVDTGVDAF
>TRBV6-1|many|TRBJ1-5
ASSEGFVMGGQPQH
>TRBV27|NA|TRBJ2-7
ASSISGGDYEQY
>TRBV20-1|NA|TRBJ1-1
SASTLAGGGTEAF
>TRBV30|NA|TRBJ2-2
AWKSRRTNTGELF
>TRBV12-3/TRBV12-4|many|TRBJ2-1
ASSSRLVRTYNEQF
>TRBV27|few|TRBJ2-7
ASSLRDTDYEQY
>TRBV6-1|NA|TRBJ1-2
ASSHGGADGYT
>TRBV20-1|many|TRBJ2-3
SHREAPADTQY
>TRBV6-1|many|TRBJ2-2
ASSVAGANTGELF
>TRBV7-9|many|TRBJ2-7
ASTPGGPEYEQY
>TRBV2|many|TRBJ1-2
ASSVRTYGYT
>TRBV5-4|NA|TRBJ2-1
ASSQKRLIDYPGPPLEQF
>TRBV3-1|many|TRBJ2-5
ASSHFRGRGEETQY
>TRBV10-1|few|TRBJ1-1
ASSESPNTEAF
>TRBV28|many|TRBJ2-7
ASSSLTARQHSYEQY
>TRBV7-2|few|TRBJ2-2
ASSLVLKGSSGVNTGELF
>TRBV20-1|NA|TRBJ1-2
SARSIPGTGAYGYT
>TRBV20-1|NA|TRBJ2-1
SARERTSGAEIHEQF
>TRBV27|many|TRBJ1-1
ASRDIIMNTEAF
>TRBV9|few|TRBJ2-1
ASSDGTDEQF
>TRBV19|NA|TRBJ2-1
ASSISLAGVHNEQF
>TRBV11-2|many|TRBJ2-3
ASSLGWGTSTDTQY
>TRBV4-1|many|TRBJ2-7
ASSQDSGQGGYEQY
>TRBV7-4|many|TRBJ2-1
ASSLFTHPGEQF